What follows are 11 T cell receptor beta chains derived from one specimen sequenced in a study of molecular identifiers for immune sequencing clone quantification. TCRdb recomputed calls from the PCR reads with MiXCR, one row per CDR3 protein. The sample lists more than 550,000 distinct CDR3 sequences, less than 30% occurring once. Sequenced: naive CD8+ T cells from blood, with Jurkat cell RNA spiked in. The subset: FACS-sorted CD8+CD4-CCR7+CD45RA+ naive T cells. These receptors were collected from a human donor in good health. Some libraries in this study had Jurkat cell RNA spiked in.

This clonotype has more than one count but fewer than ten. The chain combines TRBV5-8 with TRBJ2-2; 7 positions agree with TRBD1. Losses at the gene ends were 0 bases for V and 4 bases for J; bases not matched to a gene: 3. Germline V gene sequence: CDR1 SGHTS, CDR2 YDEGEE. The CDR3 is 15 amino acids. CDR3 DNA: TGTGCCAGCAGCTTGGGACAGGGCCTCACCGGGGAGCTGTTTTTT. Residues: CASSLGQGLTGELFF. The full variable domain, with the rest looked up from reference TRBV5-8 and TRBJ2-2, is EAGVTQSPTHLIKTRGQQATLRCSPISGHTSVYWYQQALGLGLQFLLWYDEGEERNRGNFPPRFSGRQFPNYSSELNVNALELEDSALYLCASSLGQGLTGELFFGEGSRLTVL.

The table lists this clonotype with many counts. This chain connects TRBV5-1 to TRBJ2-7; D might be TRBD2 (5 bases). With 0 bases removed from V and 0 bases from J, the gap between germline ends came to 10 bases. Per the germline V gene, CDR1 is SGHRS and CDR2 is YFSETQ. The CDR3 is 15 residues long. CDR3 bases: TGCGCCAGCAGCTTGGAAGGACTGCACTCCTACGAGCAGTACTTC. Translation: CASSLEGLHSYEQYF. Full variable domain (remainder filled in from reference TRBV5-1 and TRBJ2-7): KAGVTQTPRYLIKTRGQQVTLSCSPISGHRSVSWYQQTPGQGLQFLFEYFSETQRNKGNFPGRFSGRQFSNSRSEMNVSTLELGDSALYLCASSLEGLHSYEQYFGPGTRLTVT.

This clonotype was counted only a few times. The chain has TRBV4-1 and TRBJ1-6; D gene uncertain. The CDR3 has 16 residues. Germline lookup yields CDR1 MGHRA and CDR2 YSYEKL. The ends were cut back, 3 bases at V and 0 bases at J, with 9 bases in the middle. CDR3 region: CASSQESSSYNSPLHF. CDR3 bases: TGCGCCAGCAGCCAGGAATCAAGCTCCTATAATTCACCCCTCCACTTT.

The V gene is TRBV2, the J gene TRBJ1-2; D is undetermined. Trimming took off 5 bases at V and 2 bases at J, with 15 bases between the two ends. CDR1 SNHLY and CDR2 FYNNEI come from the germline V gene. The CDR3 contains 15 residues. CDR3 DNA: TGTGCCAGCAGTCCCGACGGAATATCAAACTATGGCTACACCTTC. Translating gives CASSPDGISNYGYTF.

There are many counts of this clonotype. The chain carries TRBV19 and TRBJ1-1, with D uncertain. The CDR3 consists of 13 residues. Per the germline V gene, CDR1 is LNHDA and CDR2 is SQIVND (reference sequence). Trimming shortened V by 3 bases and J by 3 bases, and 8 bases separated the two germline ends. The CDR3 loop is CASSIGSHTEAFF. The CDR3 DNA reads TGTGCCAGTAGTATCGGCAGCCACACTGAAGCTTTCTTT.

This clonotype turned up a few times. An end of the junction does not agree with germline; a read error may underlie this. The chain has TRBV6-2 or TRBV6-3 and TRBJ2-1, with D possibly matching TRBD2 (6 bases). Germline CDR1 reads MNHEY; CDR2 reads SVGEGT. The CDR3 is 14 amino acids. Here the CDR3 DNA reads TGTGCCAGCAAAGAACACCGGGAGTACATTGAGCAGTTCTTC. Its protein product is CASKEHREYIEQFF.

Only a few counts were recorded for this clonotype. J is TRBJ2-2 and V is TRBV28, with D possibly TRBD2 on 6 matching bases. V lost 3 bases and J 6 bases, leaving 11 bases between the germline ends. The CDR3 is made up of 14 amino acids. Germline CDR1 is MDHEN and CDR2 is SYDVKM. Here the CDR3 reads CASSLEGFAGELFF. The DNA of the CDR3 is TGTGCCAGCAGTTTGGAGGGTTTTGCCGGGGAGCTGTTTTTT.

The V and J genes are TRBV27 and TRBJ2-7; 10 bases are shared with TRBD2. This CDR3 region has 18 residues. Trimming removed 3 bases from V and 6 bases from J; junction bases left unmatched: 17. Germline CDR1 and CDR2: MNHEY and SMNVEV (reference sequence). CDR3 bases: TGTGCCAGCAGTTTTGGGGCCGGGACAGCTATAGCGGGGGGCGAGCAGTACTTC. Translation gives CASSFGAGTAIAGGEQYF.

This clonotype appeared many times. CDR3 sequence (DNA): TGTGCCAGCAGCCCAAAAGAGTACACAGATACGCAGTATTTT. Encoded protein: CASSPKEYTDTQYF. The chain carries TRBV7-9 and TRBJ2-3; D is undetermined. The CDR3 totals 14 residues. V lost 5 bases and J lost 2, with 11 bases in between. Germline V gene data show CDR1 as SEHNR and CDR2 as FQNEAQ (reference sequence).

This clonotype was observed a handful of times. This rearrangement joins TRBV20-1 to TRBJ1-6; 7 bases fit TRBD1. Germline V lookup: CDR1 DFQATT, CDR2 SNEGSKA (reference sequence). V shed 1 base and J 4 bases; nucleotides not matched to a gene: 7. CDR3 size: 16 residues. CDR3: CSARAETGTYNSPLHF. In DNA form, the CDR3 reads TGCAGTGCTAGAGCTGAGACAGGGACTTATAATTCACCCCTCCACTTT.

CDR3 in amino acids: CASNPSAGAPNTGELFF. CDR3 bases: TGTGCCAGCAACCCTAGTGCGGGGGCTCCGAACACCGGGGAGCTGTTTTTT. The V call is TRBV12-3 or TRBV12-4, the J call TRBJ2-2; a weak D match, TRBD2 (7 bases). The CDR3 length is 17 residues. V gave up 7 bases and J gave up 0 bases, with 18 bases separating them.